One and the same sample provided the 10 T cell receptor beta chains below, sequenced in a study of PD-L1 blockade in urothelial cancer. Time point described: pretreatment peripheral blood. Repertoires were generated with immunoSEQ multiplex PCR, while TCRdb's copy carries only in-frame clones and drops some. The data hold more than 45,000 clones, with about three quarters observed a single time. This specimen consisted of PBMCs, obtained around atezolizumab (anti-PD-L1) treatment. The receptors shown here come from a man aged 65 to 85 with urothelial cancer.

The chain combines TRBV19 with TRBJ1-2, with no clear D. The CDR3 runs 12 residues. V was pared by 4 bases and J by 7 bases, with 10 bases between. CDR1 is LNHDA and CDR2 is SQIVND in the germline V gene (reference sequence). CDR3 sequence: CASSSDSGGYTF. CDR3 coding DNA: TGTGCCAGTAGTAGCGACTCCGGTGGCTACACCTTC.

The rearrangement uses TRBV7-8 and TRBJ2-1; 10 nucleotides align to TRBD2. The CDR3 has 15 residues. The trim removed 5 bases at V and 14 bases at J, leaving 15 bases unmatched. CDR1 and CDR2 (germline): SGHVS, FQNEAQ. CDR3 bases: TGTGCCAGCAGCATAACTAGCGGGGCCACCCCTTCGGAGTTCTTC. It codes for CASSITSGATPSEFF.

The chain couples TRBV7-8 to TRBJ1-1; 11 bases are shared with TRBD1. The CDR3 has 15 amino acids. Trimming at V came to 4 bases and at J to 6 bases, leaving 7 bases not matched to a gene. The germline V gene has CDR1 SGHVS and CDR2 FQNEAQ. CDR3 coding DNA: TGTGCCAGCAGCTCCCGGACAGGGGGCGTCGCTGAAGCTTTCTTT. This codes for CASSSRTGGVAEAFF.

V is TRBV11-1 and J is TRBJ2-5; TRBD2 is a possible D gene (6 bases). The CDR3 is 15 residues long. Trimming took off 2 bases at V and 5 bases at J, with 15 bases between the two ends. The germline V gene encodes CDR1 SGHAT and CDR2 FQDESV (reference sequence). The CDR3 loop is CASSLRGTLGETQYF. DNA of the CDR3: TGTGCCAGCAGCTTACGCGGGACCCTCGGGGAGACCCAGTACTTC.

V and J are TRBV19 and TRBJ2-3; tentative D call: TRBD1 (6 bases). Germline CDR1 is LNHDA and CDR2 is SQIVND (reference sequence). Trimming removed 3 bases at V and 1 base at J, with 11 bases between. This CDR3 has 15 residues. CDR3 sequence (DNA): TGTGCCAGTAGTATGTACAGGGTCCGCACAGATACGCAGTATTTT. It yields the protein CASSMYRVRTDTQYF.

The chain employs TRBV5-1 and TRBJ2-6; 8 nucleotides align to TRBD1. This CDR3 spans 17 amino acids. CDR1 is SGHRS, CDR2 YFSETQ, per germline. V lost 0 bases and J lost 2; bases outside the gene matches: 4. This chain's CDR3 is CASSLGAGGAGANVLTF. CDR3 nucleotide sequence: TGCGCCAGCAGCTTGGGGGCAGGGGGCGCTGGGGCCAACGTCCTGACTTTC.

The chain links TRBV29-1 to TRBJ2-1; 8 bases align to TRBD1. Germline assignment: CDR1 SQVTM and CDR2 ANQGSEA. The trim removed 3 bases at V and 5 bases at J, leaving 12 bases unmatched. The CDR3 sequence is 16 residues long. CDR3: CSVDGAGGYGDNEQFF. Written as DNA, the CDR3 is TGCAGCGTTGACGGGGCAGGGGGCTATGGGGACAATGAGCAGTTCTTC.

This clone was detected only once. The rearrangement links TRBV5-1 to TRBJ1-1; TRBD1 might be the D (5 bases). The CDR3 has 14 residues. V gave up 3 bases and J gave up 3 bases, with 12 bases separating them. Germline assignment: CDR1 SGHRS and CDR2 YFSETQ. The CDR3 is CASSSTTGHTEAFF. The CDR3 nucleotides read TGCGCCAGCAGCTCCACAACAGGACACACTGAAGCTTTCTTT.

This sequence joins TRBV6-1 and TRBJ2-1, with 10 bases identical to TRBD2. The CDR3 totals 16 residues. Unmatched junction bases numbered 8, after V lost 2 bases and J lost 7 bases. Per germline, CDR1 MNHNS and CDR2 SASEGT. In nucleotides, the CDR3 is TGTGCCAGCAGTGAAAAGCTAGCGGGAGTTAAAAATGAGCAGTTCTTC. This encodes CASSEKLAGVKNEQFF.

The rearrangement joins TRBV14 to TRBJ1-1; no clear D. Germline V gene data show CDR1 as SGHDN and CDR2 as FVKESK. There are 14 residues in the CDR3. Trimming removed 3 bases from V and 3 bases from J, with 11 bases in between. CDR3 in amino acids: CASSHLDSDTEAFF. DNA for the CDR3: TGTGCCAGCAGCCATTTGGACTCAGACACTGAAGCTTTCTTT.